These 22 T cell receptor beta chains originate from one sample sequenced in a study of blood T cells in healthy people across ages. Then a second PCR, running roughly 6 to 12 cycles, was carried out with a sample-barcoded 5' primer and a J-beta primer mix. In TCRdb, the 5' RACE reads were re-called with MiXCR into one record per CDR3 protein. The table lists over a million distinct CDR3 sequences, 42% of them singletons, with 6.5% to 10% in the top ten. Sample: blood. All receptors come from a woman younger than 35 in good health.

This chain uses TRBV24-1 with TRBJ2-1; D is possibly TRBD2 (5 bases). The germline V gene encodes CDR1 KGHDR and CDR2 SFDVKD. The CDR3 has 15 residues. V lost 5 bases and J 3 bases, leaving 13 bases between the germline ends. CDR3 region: CATSARESHYNEQFF. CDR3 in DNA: TGTGCCACCAGTGCGAGGGAAAGTCACTACAATGAGCAGTTCTTC.

In DNA form, the CDR3 reads TGTGCCAGCAGTTTCAGTACGGCGGACACCGGGGAGCTGTTTTTT. This sequence encodes CASSFSTADTGELFF. The V gene is TRBV28, the J gene TRBJ2-2; D is ambiguous. The germline V gene encodes CDR1 MDHEN and CDR2 SYDVKM. V was trimmed by 3 bases and J by 3 bases, leaving 11 bases between them. This CDR3 is 15 amino acids long.

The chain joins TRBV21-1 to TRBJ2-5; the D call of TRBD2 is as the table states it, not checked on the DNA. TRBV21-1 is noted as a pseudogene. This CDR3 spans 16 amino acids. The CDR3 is CASVRTSGQGQETQYF. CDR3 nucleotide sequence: TGTGCCAGCGTCCGGACTAGCGGACAGGGACAAGAGACCCAGTACTTC.

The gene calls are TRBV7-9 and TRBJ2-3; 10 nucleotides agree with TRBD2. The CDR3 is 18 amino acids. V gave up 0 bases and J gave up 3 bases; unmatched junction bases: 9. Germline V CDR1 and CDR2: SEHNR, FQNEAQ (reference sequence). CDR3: CASSLARLAGEKTDTQYF. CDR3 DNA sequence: TGTGCCAGCAGCTTAGCGCGGCTAGCGGGGGAGAAGACAGATACGCAGTATTTT.

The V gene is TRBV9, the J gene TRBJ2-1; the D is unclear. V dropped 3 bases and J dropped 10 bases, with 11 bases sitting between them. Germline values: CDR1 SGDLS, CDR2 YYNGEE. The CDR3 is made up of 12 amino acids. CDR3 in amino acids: CASSERTREQFF. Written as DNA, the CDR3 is TGTGCCAGCAGCGAACGGACCCGGGAGCAGTTCTTC.

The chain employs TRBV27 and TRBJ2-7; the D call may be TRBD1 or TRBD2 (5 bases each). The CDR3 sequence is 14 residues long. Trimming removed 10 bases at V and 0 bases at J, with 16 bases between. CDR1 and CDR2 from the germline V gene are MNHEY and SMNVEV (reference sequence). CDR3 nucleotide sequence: TGTGCCACCCTCACGGGGCCGCACTCCTACGAGCAGTACTTC. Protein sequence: CATLTGPHSYEQYF.

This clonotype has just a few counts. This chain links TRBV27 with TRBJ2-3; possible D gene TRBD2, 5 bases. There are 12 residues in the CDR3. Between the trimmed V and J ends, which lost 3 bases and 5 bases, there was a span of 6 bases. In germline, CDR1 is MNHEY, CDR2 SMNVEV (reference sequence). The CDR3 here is CASSFEGDTQYF. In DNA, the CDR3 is TGTGCCAGCAGTTTTGAGGGAGATACGCAGTATTTT.

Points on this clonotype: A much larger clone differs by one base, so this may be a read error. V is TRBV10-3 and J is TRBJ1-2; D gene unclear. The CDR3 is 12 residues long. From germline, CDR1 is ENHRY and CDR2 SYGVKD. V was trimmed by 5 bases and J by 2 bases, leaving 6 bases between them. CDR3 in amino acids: CAISLDNYGYTF. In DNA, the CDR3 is TGTGCCATCAGTCTGGACAACTATGGCTACACCTTC.

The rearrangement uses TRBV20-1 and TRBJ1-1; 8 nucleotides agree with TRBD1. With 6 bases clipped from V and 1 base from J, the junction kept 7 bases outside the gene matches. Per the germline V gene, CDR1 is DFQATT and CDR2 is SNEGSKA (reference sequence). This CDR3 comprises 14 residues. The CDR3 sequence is CSASGQGGNTEAFF. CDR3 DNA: TGCAGTGCGTCAGGACAGGGCGGGAACACTGAAGCTTTCTTT.

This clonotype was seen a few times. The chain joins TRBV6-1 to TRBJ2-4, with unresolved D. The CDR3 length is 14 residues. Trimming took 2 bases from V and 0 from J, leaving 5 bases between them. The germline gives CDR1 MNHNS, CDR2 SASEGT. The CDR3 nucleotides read TGTGCCAGCAGTGAACGCGGAGCCAAAAACATTCAGTACTTC. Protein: CASSERGAKNIQYF.

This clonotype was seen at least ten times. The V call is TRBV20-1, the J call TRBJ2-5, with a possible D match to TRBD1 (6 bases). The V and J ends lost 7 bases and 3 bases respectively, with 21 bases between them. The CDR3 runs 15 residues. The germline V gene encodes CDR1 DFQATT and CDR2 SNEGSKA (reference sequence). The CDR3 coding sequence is TGCAGTGGGAGAAGCCCGACACAGGGAAAAGAGACCCAGTACTTC. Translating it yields CSGRSPTQGKETQYF.

The CDR3 region is CSVDGTSVDNEQYF. The CDR3 region has the DNA TGCAGCGTGGACGGGACTAGCGTAGACAATGAGCAGTACTTC. The V gene is TRBV29-1, the J gene TRBJ2-7; 10 nucleotides line up with TRBD2. Germline V gene data show CDR1 as SQVTM and CDR2 as ANQGSEA. This CDR3 has 14 residues. Trimming at V came to 6 bases and at J to 7 bases, leaving 12 bases not matched to a gene.

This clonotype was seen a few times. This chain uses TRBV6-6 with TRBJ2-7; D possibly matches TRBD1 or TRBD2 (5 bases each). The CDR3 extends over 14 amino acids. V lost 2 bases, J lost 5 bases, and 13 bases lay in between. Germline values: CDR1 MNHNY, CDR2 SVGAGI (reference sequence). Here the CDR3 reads CASSYPGADDEQYF. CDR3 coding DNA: TGTGCCAGCAGTTACCCCGGGGCAGACGACGAGCAGTACTTC.

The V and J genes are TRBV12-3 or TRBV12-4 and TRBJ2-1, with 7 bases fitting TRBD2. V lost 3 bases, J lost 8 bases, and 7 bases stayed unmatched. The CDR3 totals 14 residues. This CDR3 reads CASSFASAGDEQFF. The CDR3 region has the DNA TGTGCCAGCAGTTTTGCCTCGGCGGGGGATGAGCAGTTCTTC.

The CDR3 here is CASSQSTSGRAFEQFF. The CDR3 region has the DNA TGCGCCAGCAGCCAATCAACTAGCGGGAGGGCCTTTGAGCAGTTCTTC. The V and J genes are TRBV4-1 and TRBJ2-1, with 13 bases aligning to TRBD2. CDR1 is MGHRA and CDR2 is YSYEKL in the germline V gene. The J segment lost 9 bases and the V segment lost 2 bases, leaving 7 bases of the junction unmatched. This CDR3 comprises 16 residues.

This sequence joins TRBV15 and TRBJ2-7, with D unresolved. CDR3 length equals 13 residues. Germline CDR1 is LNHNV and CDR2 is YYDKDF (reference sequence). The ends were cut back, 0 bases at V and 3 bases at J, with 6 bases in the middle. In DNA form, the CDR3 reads TGTGCCACCAGCAGAGATCACGTCTACGAGCAGTACTTC. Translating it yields CATSRDHVYEQYF.

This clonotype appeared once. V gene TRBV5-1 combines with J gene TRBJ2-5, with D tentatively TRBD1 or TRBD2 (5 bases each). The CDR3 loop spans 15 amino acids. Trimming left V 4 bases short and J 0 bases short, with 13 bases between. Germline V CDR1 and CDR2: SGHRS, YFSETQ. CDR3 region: CASSLRDRNQETQYF. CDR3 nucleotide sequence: TGCGCCAGCAGCCTCCGGGACCGTAACCAAGAGACCCAGTACTTC.

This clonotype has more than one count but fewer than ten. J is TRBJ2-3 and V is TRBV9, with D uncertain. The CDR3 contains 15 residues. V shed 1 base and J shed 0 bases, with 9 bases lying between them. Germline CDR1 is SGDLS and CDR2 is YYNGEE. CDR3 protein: CASSVLTTSTDTQYF. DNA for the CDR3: TGTGCCAGCAGCGTATTGACCACTAGCACAGATACGCAGTATTTT. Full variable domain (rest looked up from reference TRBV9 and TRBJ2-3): DSGVTQTPKHLITATGQRVTLRCSPRSGDLSVYWYQQSLDQGLQFLIQYYNGEERAKGNILERFSAQQFPDLHSELNLSSLELGDSALYFCASSVLTTSTDTQYFGPGTRLTVL.

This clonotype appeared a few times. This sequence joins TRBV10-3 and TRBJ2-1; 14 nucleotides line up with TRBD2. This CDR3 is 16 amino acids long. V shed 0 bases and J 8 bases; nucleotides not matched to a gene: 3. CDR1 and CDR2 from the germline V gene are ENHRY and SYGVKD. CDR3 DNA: TGTGCCATCAGTGAGTCAGGGACTAGCGGGAGCTATGAGCAGTTCTTC. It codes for CAISESGTSGSYEQFF.

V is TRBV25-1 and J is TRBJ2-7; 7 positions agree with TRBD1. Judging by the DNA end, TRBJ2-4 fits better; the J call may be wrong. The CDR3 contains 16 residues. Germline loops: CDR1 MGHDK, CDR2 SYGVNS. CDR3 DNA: TGTGCCAGCAGTGAAGGGCAGACAGGGATGAGAAACATTCAGTACTTC. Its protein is CASSEGQTGMRNIQYF.

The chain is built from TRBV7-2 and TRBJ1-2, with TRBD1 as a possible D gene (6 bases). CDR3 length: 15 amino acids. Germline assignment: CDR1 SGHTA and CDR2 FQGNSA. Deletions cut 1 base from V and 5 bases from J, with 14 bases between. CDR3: CASSLGAGACYGYTF. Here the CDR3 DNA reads TGTGCCAGCAGCTTAGGGGCAGGGGCTTGTTATGGCTACACCTTC.

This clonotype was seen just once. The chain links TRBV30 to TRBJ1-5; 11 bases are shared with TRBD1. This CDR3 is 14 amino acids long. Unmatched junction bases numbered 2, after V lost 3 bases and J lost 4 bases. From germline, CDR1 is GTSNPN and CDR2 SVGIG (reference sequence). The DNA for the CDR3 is TGTGCCTGGAGGGGACAGGGGGTTAATCAGCCCCAGCATTTT. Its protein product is CAWRGQGVNQPQHF.